The 7 T cell receptor beta chains listed next were all sequenced from one sample in a study of CD8 T cells in ankylosing spondylitis. TCRdb itself ran the 5' RACE reads through MiXCR, one entry per CDR3 protein. The sample includes fewer than 150,000 distinct CDR3 sequences, 5.5% to 7.5% of them seen just once. Sequencing input: blood, either unsorted or a sorted T cell fraction (not recorded which). These receptors came from a female donor with ankylosing spondylitis or in good health (not recorded which).

This clonotype was picked up many times. The chain couples TRBV12-3 or TRBV12-4 to TRBJ2-1; D is unresolved. V lost 8 bases, J lost 0 bases, and 8 bases lay in between. This CDR3 contains 13 residues. The CDR3 is CASLGDSYNEQFF. Here the CDR3 DNA reads TGTGCCAGCCTTGGGGACTCCTACAATGAGCAGTTCTTC.

Many counts were recorded for this clonotype. The CDR3 region is CASSLATGGQSEAFF. DNA of the CDR3: TGTGCCAGCAGCTTAGCTACAGGAGGACAGAGTGAAGCTTTCTTT. The gene calls are TRBV7-2 and TRBJ1-1, with a tentative D call TRBD1 (6 bases). The CDR3 sequence is 15 residues long. Germline V gene lookup returns CDR1 SGHTA and CDR2 FQGNSA. V gave up 0 bases and J gave up 7 bases, with 15 bases separating them.

The chain couples TRBV4-3 to TRBJ1-2, with D uncertain. With 0 bases removed from V and 8 bases from J, the gap between germline ends came to 13 bases. This CDR3 spans 14 amino acids. The germline gives CDR1 LGHNA, CDR2 YSLEER. As DNA, the CDR3 is TGCGCCAGCAGCCAAGATCCTACTTTCGGGGGCTACACCTTC. Its protein is CASSQDPTFGGYTF.

This clonotype was counted ten times or more. This rearrangement joins TRBV4-1 to TRBJ2-2; 10 bases are shared with TRBD2. The J segment lost 5 bases and the V segment lost 0 bases, leaving 6 bases of the junction unmatched. Germline loops: CDR1 MGHRA, CDR2 YSYEKL. This CDR3 contains 17 residues. In DNA form, the CDR3 reads TGCGCCAGCAGCCAAGACCCCAGCGGGGGGGCAACCGGGGAGCTGTTTTTT. This translates into CASSQDPSGGATGELFF.

The chain joins TRBV28 to TRBJ1-5, with TRBD1 matching 9 bases. Germline assignment: CDR1 MDHEN and CDR2 SYDVKM. V gave up 6 bases and J gave up 6 bases; unmatched junction bases: 6. This CDR3 spans 14 amino acids. The DNA of the CDR3 is TGTGCCAGCAGCACCGGGACAGGGCCTCAGCCCCAGCATTTT. Its translation is CASSTGTGPQPQHF.

Many counts were recorded for this clonotype. The chain has TRBV30 and TRBJ1-6; 9 bases match TRBD1. The CDR3 is 15 amino acids. Germline loops: CDR1 GTSNPN, CDR2 SVGIG (reference sequence). Unmatched junction bases numbered 7, after V lost 0 bases and J lost 10 bases. The CDR3 DNA reads TGTGCCTGGAGTGTGGGCACAGGGGGCTGGTCACCCCTCCACTTT. This gives the protein CAWSVGTGGWSPLHF.

The chain uses TRBV12-3 or TRBV12-4 and TRBJ2-3, with no clear D. V lost 1 base, J lost 2 bases, and 7 bases lay in between. The length of the CDR3 is 14 residues. CDR3 DNA: TGTGCCAGCAGTTTAGGTCAGGTCACAGATACGCAGTATTTT. Translated, it gives CASSLGQVTDTQYF.